Below, 2 T cell receptor beta chains from the same sample are listed, as sequenced in a study of control samples from healthy donors and cancer patients. Produced via immunoSEQ multiplex PCR; TCRdb's table is partial and in-frame only. The sample consists of some 120,000 clones, about 95% of them appearing once. The sample taken for sequencing was blood. The receptors stem from a man under 40 in good health.

Only a few counts were recorded for this clone. This sample also contains other DNA sequences that code for the same CDR3. This chain links TRBV5-6 with TRBJ1-6; TRBD1 matches at 9 bases. The CDR3 totals 15 residues. CDR1 is SGHDT, CDR2 YYEEEE, per germline. With V trimmed by 0 bases and J by 7 bases, 2 bases remained unmatched. The DNA of the CDR3 is TGTGCCAGCAGCTTGGCCGGGACAGGGAATTCACCCCTCCACTTT. It translates to CASSLAGTGNSPLHF.

This chain uses TRBV12-3 or TRBV12-4 with TRBJ1-2, with 8 bases fitting TRBD1. CDR3 length: 13 amino acids. The ends lost 6 bases at V and 7 bases at J; junction bases unmatched: 7. CDR3 residues: CASRVAGGSGYTF. CDR3 nucleotide sequence: TGTGCCAGCAGGGTCGCAGGGGGCAGTGGCTACACCTTC.